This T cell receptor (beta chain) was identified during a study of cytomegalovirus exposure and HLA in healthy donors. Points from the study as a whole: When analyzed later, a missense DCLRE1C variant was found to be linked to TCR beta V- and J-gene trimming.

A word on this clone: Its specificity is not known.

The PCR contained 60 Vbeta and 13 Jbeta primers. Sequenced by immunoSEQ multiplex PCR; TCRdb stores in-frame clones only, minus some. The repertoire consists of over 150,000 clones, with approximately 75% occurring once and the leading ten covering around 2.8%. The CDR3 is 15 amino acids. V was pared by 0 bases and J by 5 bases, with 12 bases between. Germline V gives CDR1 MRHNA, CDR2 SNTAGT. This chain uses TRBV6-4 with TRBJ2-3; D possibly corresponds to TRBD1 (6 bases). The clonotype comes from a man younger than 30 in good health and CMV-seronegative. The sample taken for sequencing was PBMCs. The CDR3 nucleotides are TGTGCCAGCAGTGACTCGAAGCAGGGGATAGATACGCAGTATTTT. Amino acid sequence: CASSDSKQGIDTQYF.